These T cell receptor beta chains were read from a single sample in a study of CD8 T cells in Susac syndrome. TCRdb analysed the immunoSEQ multiplex PCR reads with MiXCR anew, one entry per CDR3 protein. The sample carries 170,000 or so distinct CDR3 sequences, approximately 96% recorded once. What was sequenced was CD8+ T cells from PBMCs. These receptors were taken from a human donor with multiple sclerosis. Each CDR3 is given with its conserved first and last residue. The order of the fields is V gene, J gene, clone size, D gene, CDR3 protein, CDR3 DNA. The D gene is left open where the match is weak. A clone size is listed for some rows: how often the clone was seen (once, few, many), or a class if it is expanded.

>TRBV11-2|TRBJ1-1|NA|NA
CASSLYGDTEAFF
TGTGCCAGCAGCTTATACGGGGACACTGAAGCTTTCTTT
>TRBV12-3/TRBV12-4|TRBJ1-1|once|NA
CAGQRGMNTEAFF
TGTGCCGGACAGAGGGGTATGAACACTGAAGCTTTCTTT
>TRBV19|TRBJ2-7|NA|NA
CASSILLANTYEQYF
TGTGCCAGTAGTATACTTCTAGCAAATACCTACGAGCAGTACTTC
>TRBV20-1|TRBJ1-5|NA|NA
CSARTGATGQPQHF
TGCAGTGCTAGAACCGGGGCGACGGGTCAGCCCCAGCATTTT
>TRBV13|TRBJ2-1|NA|NA
CASSLGRSDEQFF
TGTGCCAGCAGCTTAGGCAGGTCCGATGAGCAGTTCTTC
>TRBV5-1|TRBJ2-3|NA|NA
CASSRFSRDTQYF
TGCGCCAGCAGCCGGTTTAGCCGAGATACGCAGTATTTT
>TRBV12-3/TRBV12-4|TRBJ2-7|NA|TRBD1
CASSSLGQGGEQYF
TGTGCCAGCAGTTCCTTAGGACAGGGAGGAGAGCAGTACTTC
>TRBV3-1|TRBJ2-1|NA|TRBD2
CASSRGLAVYNEQFF
TGTGCCAGCAGCCGAGGACTAGCGGTCTACAATGAGCAGTTCTTC
>TRBV5-1|TRBJ2-2|NA|NA
CASSFTGVRKVGELFF
TGCGCCAGCAGCTTTACGGGAGTACGTAAGGTCGGGGAGCTGTTTTTT
>TRBV5-6|TRBJ1-1|NA|NA
CASSYGTLEAEAFF
TGTGCCAGCAGCTACGGGACGTTGGAGGCTGAAGCTTTCTTT
>TRBV6-5|TRBJ2-7|NA|NA
CASSHSNSMLHEQYF
TGTGCCAGCAGCCATTCAAACTCTATGCTCCACGAGCAGTACTTC
>TRBV5-1|TRBJ2-7|NA|NA
CASSWPKSDSSYEQYF
TGCGCCAGCAGCTGGCCTAAGTCCGATAGCTCCTACGAGCAGTACTTC
>TRBV3-1|TRBJ1-1|once|TRBD1
CASSHQPDRGTEAFF
TGTGCCAGCAGCCATCAACCCGACAGGGGTACTGAAGCTTTCTTT
>TRBV15|TRBJ1-1|NA|NA
CATSRIGNTEAFF
TGTGCCACCAGCAGAATCGGCAACACTGAAGCTTTCTTT
>TRBV29-1|TRBJ2-5|NA|TRBD2
CRATSGQETQYF
TGCAGAGCGACTAGCGGACAAGAGACCCAGTACTTC
>TRBV5-6|TRBJ2-5|NA|NA
CASSLVSLAVETQYF
TGTGCCAGCAGCTTGGTTAGCCTAGCTGTAGAGACCCAGTACTTC
>TRBV2|TRBJ1-1|NA|TRBD1
CARQSTGREEAFF
TGTGCCAGACAATCGACAGGGCGCGAAGAAGCTTTCTTT
>TRBV9|TRBJ2-4|NA|TRBD2
CASSARLAGSPQYF
TGTGCCAGCAGCGCCCGACTAGCGGGGAGCCCCCAGTACTTC
>TRBV14|TRBJ2-5|NA|NA
CASSPRRLETQYF
TGTGCCAGCAGCCCAAGACGTCTAGAGACCCAGTACTTC
>TRBV30|TRBJ2-7|NA|NA
CAWSVGQYEQYF
TGTGCCTGGAGTGTTGGACAGTACGAGCAGTACTTC
>TRBV7-3|TRBJ1-2|NA|NA
CASSFSPNRHGYTF
TGTGCCAGCAGCTTCTCCCCGAATAGACATGGCTACACCTTC
>TRBV24-1|TRBJ2-3|NA|NA
CATSDGGGTGVWGTDTQYF
TGTGCCACCAGTGATGGGGGCGGGACGGGAGTCTGGGGCACAGATACGCAGTATTTT
>TRBV29-1|TRBJ2-7|once|NA
CSVDAGVMGEQYF
TGCAGCGTTGACGCAGGGGTAATGGGCGAGCAGTACTTC
>TRBV6-6|TRBJ2-7|once|NA
CASWDGYEQYF
TGTGCCAGCTGGGACGGCTACGAGCAGTACTTC
>TRBV6-5|TRBJ2-1|NA|NA
CASSSVAWDEQFF
TGTGCCAGCAGTTCGGTGGCCTGGGATGAGCAGTTCTTC
>TRBV20-1|TRBJ1-1|NA|NA
CSADQNTEAFF
TGCAGTGCTGATCAGAACACTGAAGCTTTCTTT
>TRBV7-9|TRBJ2-2|NA|NA
CASSLAQWWRNTGELFF
TGTGCCAGCAGCTTAGCGCAATGGTGGAGGAACACCGGGGAGCTGTTTTTT
>TRBV29-1|TRBJ2-7|NA|TRBD1
CSVTGTGPYEQYF
TGCAGCGTGACCGGGACAGGGCCCTACGAGCAGTACTTC
>TRBV6-5|TRBJ2-4|NA|NA
CASSYRDVEYF
TGTGCCAGCAGTTATAGGGATGTTGAGTACTTC
>TRBV3-1|TRBJ1-1|NA|TRBD1
CASSPQGGGPSTEVFF
TGTGCCAGCAGCCCACAGGGGGGGGGCCCTAGCACTGAAGTTTTCTTT
>TRBV12-3/TRBV12-4|TRBJ2-4|NA|NA
CASSLPKDRNIQYF
TGTGCCAGCAGTTTGCCCAAGGACAGAAACATTCAGTACTTC
>TRBV4-1|TRBJ2-1|NA|TRBD2
CASSQDGTSGRAPYNEQFF
TGCGCCAGCAGCCAAGATGGGACTAGCGGGAGGGCTCCATACAATGAGCAGTTCTTC
>TRBV29-1|TRBJ2-1|NA|NA
CSVPAGGEQFF
TGCAGCGTTCCGGCCGGCGGTGAGCAGTTCTTC
>TRBV9|TRBJ2-1|NA|NA
CASSVDPDNEQFF
TGTGCCAGCAGCGTAGACCCAGACAATGAGCAGTTCTTC
>TRBV20-1|TRBJ1-2|NA|TRBD1
CSARDETGGQGGYTF
TGCAGTGCTAGAGACGAGACAGGGGGGCAGGGTGGCTACACCTTC
>TRBV20-1|TRBJ2-7|NA|TRBD2
CSASLTSVSYEQYF
TGCAGTGCTAGCCTGACTAGCGTCTCCTACGAGCAGTACTTC
>TRBV5-4|TRBJ2-7|NA|TRBD1
CASSYDRGHKEQYF
TGTGCCAGCAGCTACGACAGGGGGCATAAAGAGCAGTACTTC
>TRBV19|TRBJ1-2|NA|NA
CASSPRSYGYTF
TGTGCCAGTAGTCCCAGAAGCTATGGCTACACCTTC
>TRBV7-9|TRBJ2-1|NA|TRBD2
CASSYSGGLDNEQFF
TGTGCCAGCAGCTACAGCGGGGGCCTGGACAATGAGCAGTTCTTC
>TRBV6-1|TRBJ2-1|NA|NA
CASREAARSYNEQFF
TGTGCCAGCAGGGAAGCGGCACGCTCCTACAATGAGCAGTTCTTC
>TRBV28|TRBJ1-5|NA|NA
CASLADYSNQPQHF
TGTGCCAGCTTAGCCGATTATAGCAATCAGCCCCAGCATTTT
>TRBV18|TRBJ1-2|NA|TRBD1
CASSPRAGGDYGYTF
TGTGCCAGCTCACCACGGGCAGGGGGCGACTATGGCTACACCTTC
>TRBV29-1|TRBJ2-7|NA|NA
CSVFVSSYEQYF
TGCAGCGTATTTGTGTCCTCCTACGAGCAGTACTTC
>TRBV3-1|TRBJ2-5|NA|NA
CASSQLSPKETQYF
TGTGCCAGCAGCCAACTCTCCCCAAAAGAGACCCAGTACTTC
>TRBV28|TRBJ1-5|NA|NA
CASSRDRFDQPQHF
TGTGCCAGCAGTCGAGACAGGTTTGATCAGCCCCAGCATTTT
>TRBV21-1|TRBJ2-1|NA|NA
CASSKALLGGRSPRCEQFF
TGTGCCAGCAGCAAAGCTTTATTAGGCGGGAGGTCCCCACGTTGCGAGCAGTTCTTC
>TRBV6-1|TRBJ2-1|NA|TRBD1
CASRLRTGDNEQFF
TGTGCCAGCAGATTGAGGACAGGGGACAATGAGCAGTTCTTC
>TRBV2|TRBJ1-1|NA|TRBD1
CASSDPRDRGRDTEAFF
TGTGCCAGCAGTGATCCCCGGGACAGGGGGCGCGACACTGAAGCTTTCTTT
>TRBV29-1|TRBJ1-1|NA|TRBD1
CSVVYRGNEAFF
TGCAGCGTCGTCTACAGGGGCAATGAAGCTTTCTTT